This T cell receptor beta chain is drawn from a study of blood T cell repertoires in COVID-19. Study in general: Both acute and convalescent COVID-19 samples were obtained from the United States, Italy and Spain. The cDNA or gDNA used as material had been derived from T cells, B-cell-depleted T cells, or PBMCs.

Germline assignment: CDR1 MNHNY and CDR2 SVGAGI (reference sequence). The CDR3 spans 13 residues. Trimming removed 7 bases from V and 3 bases from J, with 10 bases in between. In the original workflow: The assay estimated nucleated cells by amplifying reference gene primers. The data were produced by immunoSEQ multiplex PCR, yet TCRdb's version contains in-frame clones alone and is incomplete. For V, J and clone size, that table is used; D and trimming come from the DNA. The data hold about 73,000 clones, with roughly 79% observed a single time. This clone was picked up one time. The specimen sequenced was peripheral blood. The V and J genes are TRBV6-6 and TRBJ1-5; D is possibly TRBD1 (5 bases). The TCR was taken from a woman between 65 and 79 years old with acute or convalescent COVID-19. As DNA, the CDR3 is TGTGCCAGCACCGACAGAGTCAATCAGCCCCAGCATTTT. Its protein product is CASTDRVNQPQHF.